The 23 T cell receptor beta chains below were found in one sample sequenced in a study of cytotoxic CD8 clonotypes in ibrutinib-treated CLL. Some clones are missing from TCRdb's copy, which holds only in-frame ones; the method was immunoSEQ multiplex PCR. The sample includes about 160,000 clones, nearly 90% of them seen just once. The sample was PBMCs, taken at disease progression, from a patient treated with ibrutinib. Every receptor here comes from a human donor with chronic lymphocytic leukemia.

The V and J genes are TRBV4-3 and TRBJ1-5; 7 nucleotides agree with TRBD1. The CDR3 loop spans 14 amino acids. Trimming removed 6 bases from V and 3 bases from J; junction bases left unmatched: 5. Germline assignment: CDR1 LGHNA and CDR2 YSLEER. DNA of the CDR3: TGCGCCAGCAGTACAGGGGATTCCAATCAGCCCCAGCATTTT. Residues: CASSTGDSNQPQHF.

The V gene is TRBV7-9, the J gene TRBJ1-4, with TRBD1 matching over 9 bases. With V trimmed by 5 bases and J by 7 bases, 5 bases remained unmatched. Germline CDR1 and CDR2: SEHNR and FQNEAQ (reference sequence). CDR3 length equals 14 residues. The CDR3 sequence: CASSERDRAEKLFF. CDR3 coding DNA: TGTGCCAGCAGCGAACGGGACAGGGCTGAAAAACTGTTTTTT.

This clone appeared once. CDR3 coding DNA: TGTGCCAGCAGTTTACTCTCTGCTGGGAGGAATCAGCCCCAGCATTTT. Its protein product is CASSLLSAGRNQPQHF. The chain uses TRBV28 and TRBJ1-5; D uncertain. This CDR3 region has 16 residues. V was shortened by 2 bases and J by 4 bases, with 15 bases between the two germline ends. Germline CDR1 reads MDHEN; CDR2 reads SYDVKM.

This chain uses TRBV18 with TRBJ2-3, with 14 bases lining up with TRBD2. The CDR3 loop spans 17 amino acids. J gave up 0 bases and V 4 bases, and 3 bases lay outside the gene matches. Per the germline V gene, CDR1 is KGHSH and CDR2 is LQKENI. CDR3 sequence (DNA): TGTGCCAGCTCACGGGGACTAGCGGGGGCAAGCACAGATACGCAGTATTTT. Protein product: CASSRGLAGASTDTQYF. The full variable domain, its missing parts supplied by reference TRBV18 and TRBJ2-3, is NAGVMQNPRHLVRRRGQEARLRCSPMKGHSHVYWYRQLPEEGLKFMVYLQKENIIDESGMPKERFSAEFPKEGPSILRIQQVVRGDSAAYFCASSRGLAGASTDTQYFGPGTRLTVL.

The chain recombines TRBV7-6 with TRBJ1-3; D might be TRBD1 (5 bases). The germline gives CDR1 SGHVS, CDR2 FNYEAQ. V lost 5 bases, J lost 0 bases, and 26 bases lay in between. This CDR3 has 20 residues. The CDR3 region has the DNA TGTGCCAGCAGCCCGGGGGGTTCGATGGTTGGACTGTACTCTGGAAACACCATATATTTT. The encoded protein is CASSPGGSMVGLYSGNTIYF.

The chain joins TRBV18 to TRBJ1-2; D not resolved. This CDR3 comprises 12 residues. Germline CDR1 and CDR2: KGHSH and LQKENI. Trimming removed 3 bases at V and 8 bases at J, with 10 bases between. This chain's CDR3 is CASSPREEGYTF. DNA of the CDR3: TGTGCCAGCTCACCGCGTGAAGAGGGCTACACCTTC.

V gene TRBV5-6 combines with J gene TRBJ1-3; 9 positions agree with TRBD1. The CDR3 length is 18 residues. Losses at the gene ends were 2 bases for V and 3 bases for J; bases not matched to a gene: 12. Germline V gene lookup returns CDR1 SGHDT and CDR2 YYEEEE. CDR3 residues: CASSFRQGVFANGNTIYF. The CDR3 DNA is TGTGCCAGCAGCTTTAGACAGGGGGTGTTCGCCAATGGAAACACCATATATTTT. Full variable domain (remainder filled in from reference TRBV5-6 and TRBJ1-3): DAGVTQSPTHLIKTRGQQVTLRCSPKSGHDTVSWYQQALGQGPQFIFQYYEEEERQRGNFPDRFSGHQFPNYSSELNVNALLLGDSALYLCASSFRQGVFANGNTIYFGEGSWLTVV.

CDR3 bases: TGTGCCAGCAGTTTAGCGGGAGTCAGGGCAGATACGCAGTATTTT. Translating it yields CASSLAGVRADTQYF. The genes are TRBV27 and TRBJ2-3; 7 bases line up with TRBD2. The CDR3 contains 15 residues. V lost 2 bases, J lost 4 bases, and 6 bases stayed unmatched. Germline V gene data show CDR1 as MNHEY and CDR2 as SMNVEV (reference sequence).

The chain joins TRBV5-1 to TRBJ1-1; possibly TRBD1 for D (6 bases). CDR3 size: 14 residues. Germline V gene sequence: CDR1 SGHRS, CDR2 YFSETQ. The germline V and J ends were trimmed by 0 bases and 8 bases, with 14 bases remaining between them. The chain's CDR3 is CASSLAQGREEAFF. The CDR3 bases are TGCGCCAGCAGCTTGGCTCAGGGGCGAGAGGAAGCTTTCTTT. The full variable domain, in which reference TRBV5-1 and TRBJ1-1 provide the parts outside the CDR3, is KAGVTQTPRYLIKTRGQQVTLSCSPISGHRSVSWYQQTPGQGLQFLFEYFSETQRNKGNFPGRFSGRQFSNSRSEMNVSTLELGDSALYLCASSLAQGREEAFFGQGTRLTVV.

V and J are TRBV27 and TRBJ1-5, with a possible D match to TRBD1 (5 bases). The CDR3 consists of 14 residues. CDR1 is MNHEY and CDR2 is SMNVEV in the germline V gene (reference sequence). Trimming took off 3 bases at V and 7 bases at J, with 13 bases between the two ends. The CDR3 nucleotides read TGTGCCAGCAGTTTTGGGGGGGAAGGCCAGCCCCAGCATTTT. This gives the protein CASSFGGEGQPQHF.

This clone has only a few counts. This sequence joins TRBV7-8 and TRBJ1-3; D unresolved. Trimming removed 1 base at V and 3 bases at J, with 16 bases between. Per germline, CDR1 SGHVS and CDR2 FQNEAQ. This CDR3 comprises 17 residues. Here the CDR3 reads CASSLGPLDWVGNTIYF. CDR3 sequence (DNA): TGTGCCAGCAGCTTAGGCCCCCTTGATTGGGTTGGAAACACCATATATTTT. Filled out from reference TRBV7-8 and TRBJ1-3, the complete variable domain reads GAGVSQSPRYKVAKRGQDVALRCDPISGHVSLFWYQQALGQGPEFLTYFQNEAQLDKSGLPSDRFFAERPEGSVSTLKIQRTQQEDSAVYLCASSLGPLDWVGNTIYFGEGSWLTVV.

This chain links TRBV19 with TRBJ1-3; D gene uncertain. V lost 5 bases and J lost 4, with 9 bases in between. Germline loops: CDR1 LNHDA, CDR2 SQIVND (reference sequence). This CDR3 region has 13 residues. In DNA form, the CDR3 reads TGTGCCAGTAGTCCATACAGAGGAAACACCATATATTTT. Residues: CASSPYRGNTIYF.

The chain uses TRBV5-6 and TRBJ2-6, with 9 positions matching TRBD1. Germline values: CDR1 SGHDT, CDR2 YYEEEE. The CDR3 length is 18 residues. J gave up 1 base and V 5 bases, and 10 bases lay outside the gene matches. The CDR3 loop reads CASRSDRGYVSGANVLTF. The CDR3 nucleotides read TGTGCCAGCAGAAGTGACAGGGGGTATGTTTCTGGGGCCAACGTCCTGACTTTC.

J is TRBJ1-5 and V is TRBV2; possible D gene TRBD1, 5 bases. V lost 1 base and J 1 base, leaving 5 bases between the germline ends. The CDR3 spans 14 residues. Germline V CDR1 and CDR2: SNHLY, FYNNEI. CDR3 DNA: TGTGCCAGCAGTGAAGGACAGAGCAATCAGCCCCAGCATTTT. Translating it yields CASSEGQSNQPQHF. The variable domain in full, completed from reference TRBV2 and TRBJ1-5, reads EPEVTQTPSHQVTQMGQEVILRCVPISNHLYFYWYRQILGQKVEFLVSFYNNEISEKSEIFDDQFSVERPDGSNFTLKIRSTKLEDSAMYFCASSEGQSNQPQHFGDGTRLSIL.

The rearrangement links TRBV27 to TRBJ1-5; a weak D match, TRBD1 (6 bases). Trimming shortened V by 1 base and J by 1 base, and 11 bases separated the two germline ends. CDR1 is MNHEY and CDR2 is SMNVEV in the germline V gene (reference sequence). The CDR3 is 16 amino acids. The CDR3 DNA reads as TGTGCCAGCAGTTTATGGGGGGCGGGGAGCAATCAGCCCCAGCATTTT. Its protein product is CASSLWGAGSNQPQHF.

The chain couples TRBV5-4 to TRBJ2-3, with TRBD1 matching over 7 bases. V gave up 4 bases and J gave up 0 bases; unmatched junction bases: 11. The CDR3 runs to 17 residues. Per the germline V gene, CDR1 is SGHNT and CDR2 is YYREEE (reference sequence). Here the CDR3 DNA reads TGTGCCAGCAGCGCGAGAGAGACAGGGCTTAGCACAGATACGCAGTATTTT. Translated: CASSARETGLSTDTQYF.

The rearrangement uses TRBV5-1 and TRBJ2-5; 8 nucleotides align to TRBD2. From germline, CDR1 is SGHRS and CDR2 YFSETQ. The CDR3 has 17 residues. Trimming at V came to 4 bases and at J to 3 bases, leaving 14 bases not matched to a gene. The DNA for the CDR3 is TGCGCCAGCAGCCTGTTCCCTAGCGGGTCACCTGAAGAGACCCAGTACTTC. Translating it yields CASSLFPSGSPEETQYF.

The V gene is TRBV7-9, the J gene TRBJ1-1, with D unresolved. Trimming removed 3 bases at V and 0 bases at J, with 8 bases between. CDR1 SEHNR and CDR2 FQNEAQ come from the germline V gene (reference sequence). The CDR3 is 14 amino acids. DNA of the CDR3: TGTGCCAGCAGCTTGTCGGGGTTGAACACTGAAGCTTTCTTT. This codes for CASSLSGLNTEAFF.

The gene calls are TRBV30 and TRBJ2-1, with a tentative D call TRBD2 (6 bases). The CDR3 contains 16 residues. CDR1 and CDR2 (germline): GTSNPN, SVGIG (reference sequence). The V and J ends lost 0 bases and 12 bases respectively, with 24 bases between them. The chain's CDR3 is CAWSVLGPAGPLGQFF. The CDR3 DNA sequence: TGTGCCTGGAGTGTGCTCGGTCCCGCGGGACCTTTAGGGCAGTTCTTC.

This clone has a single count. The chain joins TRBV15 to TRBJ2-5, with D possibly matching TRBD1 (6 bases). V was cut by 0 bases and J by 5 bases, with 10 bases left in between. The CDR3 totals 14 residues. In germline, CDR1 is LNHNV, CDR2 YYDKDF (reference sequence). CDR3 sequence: CATSRDRGRETQYF. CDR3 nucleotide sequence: TGTGCCACCAGCAGAGACAGGGGACGGGAGACCCAGTACTTC.

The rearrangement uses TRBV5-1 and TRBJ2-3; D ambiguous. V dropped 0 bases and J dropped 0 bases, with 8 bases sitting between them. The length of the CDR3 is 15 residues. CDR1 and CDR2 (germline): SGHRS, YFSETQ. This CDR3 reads CASSLVERSTDTQYF. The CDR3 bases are TGCGCCAGCAGCTTGGTGGAGCGTAGCACAGATACGCAGTATTTT. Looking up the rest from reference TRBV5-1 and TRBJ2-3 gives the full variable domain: KAGVTQTPRYLIKTRGQQVTLSCSPISGHRSVSWYQQTPGQGLQFLFEYFSETQRNKGNFPGRFSGRQFSNSRSEMNVSTLELGDSALYLCASSLVERSTDTQYFGPGTRLTVL.

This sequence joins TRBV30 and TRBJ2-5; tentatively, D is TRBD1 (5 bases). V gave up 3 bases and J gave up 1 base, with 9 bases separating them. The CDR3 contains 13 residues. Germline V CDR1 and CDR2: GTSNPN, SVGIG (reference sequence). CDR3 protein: CAWSQGAQETQYF. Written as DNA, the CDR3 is TGTGCCTGGAGCCAGGGTGCCCAAGAGACCCAGTACTTC.

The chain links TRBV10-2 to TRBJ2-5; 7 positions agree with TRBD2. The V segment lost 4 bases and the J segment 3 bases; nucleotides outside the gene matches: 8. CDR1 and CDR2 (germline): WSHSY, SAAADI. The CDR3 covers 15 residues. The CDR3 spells CASSGYMRGKETQYF. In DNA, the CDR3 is TGCGCCAGCAGTGGGTATATGCGGGGGAAAGAGACCCAGTACTTC.